This TCR beta chain derives from a study of OX40 agonist ivuxolimab in advanced cancers. In terms of the full investigation: Ivuxolimab was an agonistic, fully human IgG2 monoclonal antibody directed against OX40 (CD134), a costimulatory receptor. Partial responses were achieved by three dose-escalation patients, of whom one had hepatocellular carcinoma and two had cutaneous melanoma. The paper describes the monotherapy dose-escalation part (N ≈ 52 patients) of the phase I trial of ivuxolimab. Intravenous ivuxolimab was administered to patients every 2 weeks at six dose levels: 0.01, 0.1, 0.3, 1.5, 3 and 10 mg/kg. Prior anti-PD-1, anti-PD-L1 or anti-CTLA-4 therapy was permitted, and checkpoint inhibitors had been received by roughly 42% of dose-escalation patients. Peripheral TCRbeta sequencing was intended to test whether TCR sequence diversity was altered and clonal T-cell expansion was caused by ivuxolimab. Of the 50 to 55 patients in dose escalation, some 20 had hepatocellular carcinoma, approximately 15 had melanoma, 9 had renal cell carcinoma and 9 had head and neck cancer. The dose-escalation cohort was almost 85% male with a mean age of around 62 years, ranging from about 20 to 85.

V gives up 4 bases and J gives up 9 bases, and the segment between their germline ends measures 16 bases. Counted from cysteine to phenylalanine, this CDR3 has 15 amino acids. The only DNA kept is the CDR3, 45 bases in frame from the first base. Sequences MNHEY (CDR1) and SMNVEV (CDR2) are obtained from the germline V gene (reference sequence). About this clone: The specificity of this receptor is unknown. Base-call qualities are not available, and no considerably larger clone is one nucleotide away.

The trial excluded patients who had a history of autoimmune disease or were on systemic immunosuppression. Peripheral blood for TCR sequencing was collected from all dose cohorts at baseline, on cycle 4 day 1, and on cycle 7 day 1. Samples came from an open-label, multicenter, first-in-human phase I dose-escalation trial of ivuxolimab. The trial enrolled adults with locally advanced or metastatic head and neck squamous cell, hepatocellular, melanoma or renal cell carcinoma. Before TCR sequencing, CD4+ T cells and CD8+ T cells were sorted from peripheral blood as separate populations. Genomic DNA was extracted from sorted cells for sequencing of the TCRbeta CDR3 region. The immunoSEQ Assay was used for sequencing of TCRbeta CDR3 regions. As stored in TCRdb, this immuneACCESS dataset retains in-frame rearrangements with V and J assigned. A fraction of the clones does not appear; measured against another copy, unresolved V genes explain less than half of the discrepancy, and the remainder lacks a known reason. The sample table contains thousands of clones; only one count was recorded for roughly 78% of them. The ten largest clones capture around 34% of the sample.

The full study reports these points: Low levels of normalized T-cell clonal expansion were also shown by some nonresponding patients. On average, CD8+ T cells showed more expanded clones than CD4+ T cells after ivuxolimab. Which antigens the clonally expanded peripheral T cells were specific for was not determined. In partial responders in the 0.1-3.0 mg/kg groups, normalized peripheral clonal expansion was found to be among the lowest, especially among CD8+ T cells. Clonal expansion of both CD4+ and CD8+ blood T cells was observed from baseline to week 6 at doses 0.1 to 3.0 mg/kg.

This receptor was taken from an adult with an advanced solid tumor such as melanoma, head and neck, liver or kidney cancer. This specimen was CD4+ or CD8+ T cells sorted from blood, taken in a trial of the OX40 agonist ivuxolimab. The chain is made from TRBV27 and TRBJ1-6; the D segment could be TRBD1, given 5 matching bases. Read as DNA, the sequence is TGTGCCAGCAGTTCCCAGGCGGGGGGTCGTTCACCCCTCCACTTT. It translates to CASSSQAGGRSPLHF.